This T cell receptor (beta chain) derives from a study of blood T cell repertoires in COVID-19. Data came from immunoSEQ multiplex PCR; TCRdb stores just in-frame clones and leaves some out. The sample has under 100,000 clones, roughly 89% seen once. The origin of this receptor is a man in his sixties with COVID-19, enrolled during active disease. Sequences were obtained from peripheral blood.

For the CDR3, the DNA is TGTGCCAGCAGCTTAGGGGCGGAGGGCTACAATGAGCAGTTCTTC. Protein sequence: CASSLGAEGYNEQFF. The V call is TRBV13, the J call TRBJ2-1, with a possible D match to TRBD2 (6 bases). CDR3 length equals 15 residues. V shed 0 bases and J shed 3 bases, with 9 bases lying between them. CDR1 and CDR2 from the germline V gene are PRHDT and FYEKMQ (reference sequence). The full variable domain, in which reference TRBV13 and TRBJ2-1 provide the parts outside the CDR3, is AAGVIQSPRHLIKEKRETATLKCYPIPRHDTVYWYQQGPGQDPQFLISFYEKMQSDKGSIPDRFSAQQFSDYHSELNMSSLELGDSALYFCASSLGAEGYNEQFFGPGTRLTVL.